Below, 13 T cell receptor beta chains from the same sample are listed, as sequenced in a study of shared clonotypes between healthy human individuals. Repertoires were generated with immunoSEQ multiplex PCR, while TCRdb's copy carries only in-frame clones and drops some. The profile shows a few million clones, about 92% of them singletons. Sample: naive CD4+ T cells sorted from blood. The subset here: CD45RA+ positively selected. The receptors were gathered from a man between 18 and 29 years old in good health.

This clone was detected only once. The chain joins TRBV28 to TRBJ1-2, with D unresolved. Germline V gene sequence: CDR1 MDHEN, CDR2 SYDVKM. The CDR3 sequence is 14 residues long. Trimming removed 2 bases at V and 4 bases at J, with 11 bases between. CDR3 DNA: TGTGCCAGCAGTTTAGGACTTTCGGTCTATGGCTACACCTTC. Residues: CASSLGLSVYGYTF.

This clone was found a few times. This chain joins TRBV29-1 and TRBJ1-1; D unclear. Trimming cost V 4 bases and J 0 bases, with 12 bases left between them. CDR1 is SQVTM, CDR2 ANQGSEA, per germline. CDR3 length equals 14 residues. CDR3 sequence reads: CSVVVGSMNTEAFF. The CDR3 region has the DNA TGCAGCGTTGTTGTGGGATCAATGAACACTGAAGCTTTCTTT.

This chain connects TRBV28 to TRBJ2-7; D may be TRBD2 (5 bases). Trimming removed 2 bases at V and 2 bases at J, with 10 bases between. The CDR3 has 14 residues. CDR1 is MDHEN and CDR2 is SYDVKM in the germline V gene. The CDR3: CASSLPGTTYEQYF. The CDR3, as DNA: TGTGCCAGCAGTTTACCGGGAACGACCTACGAGCAGTACTTC.

The chain has TRBV7-9 and TRBJ1-1; tentatively, D is TRBD1 (5 bases). Germline V gene sequence: CDR1 SEHNR, CDR2 FQNEAQ (reference sequence). V was pared by 2 bases and J by 1 base, with 8 bases between. The length of the CDR3 is 14 residues. The CDR3 protein is CASSLRQPNTEAFF. The CDR3 bases are TGTGCCAGCAGCTTAAGACAGCCGAACACTGAAGCTTTCTTT.

The CDR3 region has the DNA TGTGCCAGCAGTTATCAGGGGACGGGACAGCCCCAGCATTTT. It encodes CASSYQGTGQPQHF. V and J are TRBV2 and TRBJ1-5, with D perhaps TRBD1 (6 bases). Germline loops: CDR1 SNHLY, CDR2 FYNNEI. The V end lost 5 bases, the J end lost 7 bases, and 15 bases lay between the germline ends. The CDR3 runs 14 residues.

The chain carries TRBV5-1 and TRBJ1-6; possible D gene TRBD1, 6 bases. The CDR3 runs 14 residues. Trimming took off 4 bases at V and 9 bases at J, with 14 bases between the two ends. CDR1 and CDR2 (germline): SGHRS, YFSETQ. The chain's CDR3 is CASSAEGVVSPLHF. DNA of the CDR3: TGCGCCAGCAGCGCAGAGGGGGTAGTTTCACCCCTCCACTTT.

This chain uses TRBV7-2 with TRBJ1-5; D might be TRBD1 (5 bases). The CDR3 length is 15 residues. Between the trimmed V and J ends, which lost 5 bases and 3 bases, there was a span of 14 bases. Germline CDR1 and CDR2: SGHTA and FQGNSA. In nucleotides, the CDR3 is TGTGCCAGCAGCCACAGACGGGACCCCAATCAGCCCCAGCATTTT. This codes for CASSHRRDPNQPQHF. The entire variable domain, with the rest obtained from reference TRBV7-2 and TRBJ1-5, is as follows: GAGVSQSPSNKVTEKGKDVELRCDPISGHTALYWYRQSLGQGLEFLIYFQGNSAPDKSGLPSDRFSAERTGGSVSTLTIQRTQQEDSAVYLCASSHRRDPNQPQHFGDGTRLSIL.

This clone was counted once. This chain links TRBV7-2 with TRBJ1-5; 9 bases align to TRBD1. Germline V gives CDR1 SGHTA, CDR2 FQGNSA. Unmatched junction bases numbered 2, after V lost 5 bases and J lost 3 bases. The CDR3 runs 14 residues. The CDR3: CASSGQGLNQPQHF. CDR3 coding DNA: TGTGCCAGCAGCGGACAGGGGCTCAATCAGCCCCAGCATTTT.

The V call is TRBV7-2, the J call TRBJ1-6; TRBD1 is a possible D gene (6 bases). Germline V gene lookup returns CDR1 SGHTA and CDR2 FQGNSA. V lost 5 bases and J 5 bases, leaving 10 bases between the germline ends. The CDR3 sequence is 14 residues long. The CDR3 sequence: CASSQQGDNSPLHF. The CDR3 DNA is TGTGCCAGCAGCCAACAGGGCGATAATTCACCCCTCCACTTT. The variable domain in full, completed from reference TRBV7-2 and TRBJ1-6, reads GAGVSQSPSNKVTEKGKDVELRCDPISGHTALYWYRQSLGQGLEFLIYFQGNSAPDKSGLPSDRFSAERTGGSVSTLTIQRTQQEDSAVYLCASSQQGDNSPLHFGNGTRLTVT.

The J gene is TRBJ2-7, the V gene TRBV7-9, with D unclear. Per germline, CDR1 SEHNR and CDR2 FQNEAQ (reference sequence). V dropped 4 bases and J dropped 6 bases, with 7 bases sitting between them. This CDR3 comprises 11 residues. CDR3 nucleotides: TGTGCCAGCAGCTCATTAACCGAGCAGTACTTC. Amino acids: CASSSLTEQYF.

A note on this clone: Other DNA sequences in the sample encode the same CDR3. The genes are TRBV5-4 and TRBJ2-2, with D tentatively TRBD1 (6 bases). CDR1 and CDR2 (germline): SGHNT, YYREEE (reference sequence). The CDR3 covers 15 residues. Trimming removed 1 base from V and 1 base from J, with 8 bases in between. The CDR3 region is CASSLKQGNTGELFF. The DNA of the CDR3 is TGTGCCAGCAGCTTGAAACAGGGGAACACCGGGGAGCTGTTTTTT.

The chain has TRBV6-6 and TRBJ1-1; D is unresolved. The V gene lost 8 bases and the J gene lost 4 bases, with 11 bases spanning the gap. The CDR3 covers 12 residues. CDR1 and CDR2 (germline): MNHNY, SVGAGI (reference sequence). The CDR3 DNA is TGTGCCAGCTCCACCCATGCCACTGAAGCTTTCTTT. Translated: CASSTHATEAFF.

As concerns this clone: At the DNA level, this CDR3 is encoded by other sequences in the same sample as well. The chain is built from TRBV2 and TRBJ1-1; D not resolved. Germline V lookup: CDR1 SNHLY, CDR2 FYNNEI. V lost 6 bases, J lost 2 bases, and 4 bases lay in between. The CDR3 contains 11 residues. DNA of the CDR3: TGTGCCAGCAGCCCCAACACTGAAGCTTTCTTT. Translated: CASSPNTEAFF.